Below, one T cell receptor beta chain is given with its context. Its antigen is not identified. This record comes from a study of beta chain features in type 1 diabetes. About the study: In age, gender and cell yields, patients were similar to healthy donors.

Every isolated RNA sample was fully reverse transcribed, so sequencing captured expressed TCRB transcripts. Using immunoSEQ multiplex PCR, the repertoire was profiled, and TCRdb retains in-frame clones only, with some absent. The sample shows about 270,000 clones, approximately 14% of them seen only once. General observations from the study: High TCR expression in some cells could lead to their over-representation in cDNA sequencing. Within each of all four CD4+ subsets, Type 1 diabetes patients had TCRB CDR3s that were moderately but significantly shorter.

Germline CDR1 ENHRY, CDR2 SYGVKD. Trimming removed 3 bases from V and 5 bases from J, with 10 bases in between. CDR3 length: 14 residues. Sampling consisted of one heparinised blood draw per donor, averaging about 116 mL. CD45RO/CCR7/CD25/CD127/CD95/CD27 staining was used to isolate CD4+ naive, central memory, regulatory and stem cell-like memory cells by sorting. This TCR was sampled from a man younger than 45 with type 1 diabetes. Specimen: naive CD4+ T cells from blood. The gene calls are TRBV10-3 and TRBJ2-2; D is possibly TRBD1 (5 bases). The CDR3 is CAISELAGTGELFF. In DNA form, the CDR3 reads TGTGCCATCAGTGAATTAGCAGGGACCGGGGAGCTGTTTTTT.